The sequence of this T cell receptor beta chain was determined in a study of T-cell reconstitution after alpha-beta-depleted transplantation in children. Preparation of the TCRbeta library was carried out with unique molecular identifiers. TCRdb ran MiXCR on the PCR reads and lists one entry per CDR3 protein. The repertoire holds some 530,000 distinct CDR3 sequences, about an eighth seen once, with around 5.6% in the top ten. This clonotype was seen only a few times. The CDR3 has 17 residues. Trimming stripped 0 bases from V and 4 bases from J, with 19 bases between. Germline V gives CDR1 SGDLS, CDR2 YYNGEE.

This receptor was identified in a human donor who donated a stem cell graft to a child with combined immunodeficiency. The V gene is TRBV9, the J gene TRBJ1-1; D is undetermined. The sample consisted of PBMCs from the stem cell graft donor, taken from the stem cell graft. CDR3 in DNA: TGTGCCAGCAGCGTAGGCCCGACACCGTCTGATAGCACTGAAGCTTTCTTT. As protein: CASSVGPTPSDSTEAFF.